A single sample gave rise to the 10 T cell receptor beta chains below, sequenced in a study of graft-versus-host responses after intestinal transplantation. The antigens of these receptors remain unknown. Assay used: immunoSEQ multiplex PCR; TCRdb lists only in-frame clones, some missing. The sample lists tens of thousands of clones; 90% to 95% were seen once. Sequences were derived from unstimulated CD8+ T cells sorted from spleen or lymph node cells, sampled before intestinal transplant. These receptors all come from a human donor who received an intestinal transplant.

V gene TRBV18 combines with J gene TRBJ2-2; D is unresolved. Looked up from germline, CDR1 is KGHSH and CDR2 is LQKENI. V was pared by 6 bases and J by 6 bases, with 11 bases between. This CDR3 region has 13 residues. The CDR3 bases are TGTGCCAGCTCCCCCAAGCTCCCCGGGGAGCTGTTTTTT. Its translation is CASSPKLPGELFF.

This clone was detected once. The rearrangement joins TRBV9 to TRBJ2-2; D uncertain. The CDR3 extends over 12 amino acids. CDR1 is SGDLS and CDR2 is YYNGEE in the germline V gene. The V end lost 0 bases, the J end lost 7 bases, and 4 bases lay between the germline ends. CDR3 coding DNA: TGTGCCAGCAGCGTAGGGAGCGGGGAGCTGTTTTTT. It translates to CASSVGSGELFF. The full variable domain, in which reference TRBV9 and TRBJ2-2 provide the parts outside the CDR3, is DSGVTQTPKHLITATGQRVTLRCSPRSGDLSVYWYQQSLDQGLQFLIQYYNGEERAKGNILERFSAQQFPDLHSELNLSSLELGDSALYFCASSVGSGELFFGEGSRLTVL.

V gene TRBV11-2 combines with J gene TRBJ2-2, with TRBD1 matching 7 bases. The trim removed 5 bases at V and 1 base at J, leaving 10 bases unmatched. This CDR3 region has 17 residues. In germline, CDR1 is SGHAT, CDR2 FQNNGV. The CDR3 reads CASSPSDREMNTGELFF. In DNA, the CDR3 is TGTGCCAGCAGCCCCTCCGACAGGGAGATGAACACCGGGGAGCTGTTTTTT.

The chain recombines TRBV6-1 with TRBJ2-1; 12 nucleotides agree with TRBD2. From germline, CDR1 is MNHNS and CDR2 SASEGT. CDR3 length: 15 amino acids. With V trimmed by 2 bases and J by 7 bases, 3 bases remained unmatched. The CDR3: CASSELAGGRNEQFF. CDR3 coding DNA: TGTGCCAGCAGTGAACTAGCGGGAGGGAGGAATGAGCAGTTCTTC.

The CDR3 region is CASSLRELNTEAFF. DNA of the CDR3: TGTGCCAGCAGCCTCAGGGAATTGAACACTGAAGCTTTCTTT. The chain links TRBV4-2 to TRBJ1-1; a weak D match, TRBD1 (5 bases). CDR3 length: 14 amino acids. CDR1 is LGHNA, CDR2 YNFKEQ, per germline. V lost 4 bases and J lost 0, with 9 bases in between.

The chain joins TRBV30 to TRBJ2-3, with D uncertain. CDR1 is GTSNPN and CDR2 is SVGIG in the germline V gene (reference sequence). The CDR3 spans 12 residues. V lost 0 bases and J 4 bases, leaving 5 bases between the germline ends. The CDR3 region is CAWSVDPDTQYF. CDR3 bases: TGTGCCTGGAGTGTAGACCCAGATACGCAGTATTTT.

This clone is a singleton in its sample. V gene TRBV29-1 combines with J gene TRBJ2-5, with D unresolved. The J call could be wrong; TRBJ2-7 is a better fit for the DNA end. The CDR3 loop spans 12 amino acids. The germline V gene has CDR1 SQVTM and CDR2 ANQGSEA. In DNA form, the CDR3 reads TGCAGCGTTTACGAACAGACATACGAGCAGTACTTC. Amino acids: CSVYEQTYEQYF.

The CDR3 reads CASSPEKTVHSYEQYF. The CDR3 DNA reads as TGTGCCAGCAGCCCAGAAAAGACAGTACATTCCTACGAGCAGTACTTC. This chain connects TRBV7-9 to TRBJ2-7; maybe TRBD1 (5 bases). The CDR3 runs 16 residues. With 5 bases removed from V and 1 base from J, the gap between germline ends came to 18 bases. The germline V gene encodes CDR1 SEHNR and CDR2 FQNEAQ (reference sequence).

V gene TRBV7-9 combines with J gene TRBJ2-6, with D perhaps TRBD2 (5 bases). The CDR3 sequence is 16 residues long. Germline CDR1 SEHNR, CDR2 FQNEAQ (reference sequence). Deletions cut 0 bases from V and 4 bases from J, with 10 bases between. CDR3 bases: TGTGCCAGCAGCTTAGCGCCCCTAGCCGGGGCCAACGTCCTGACTTTC. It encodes CASSLAPLAGANVLTF.

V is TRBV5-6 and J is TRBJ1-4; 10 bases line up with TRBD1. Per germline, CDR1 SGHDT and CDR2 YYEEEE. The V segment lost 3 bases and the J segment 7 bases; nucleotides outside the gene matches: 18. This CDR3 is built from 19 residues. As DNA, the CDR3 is TGTGCCAGCAGCTCCAAGCCGGGACAGGGGAAAATGATTTGTGAAAAACTGTTTTTT. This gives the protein CASSSKPGQGKMICEKLFF.